Below, one T cell receptor (beta chain) is given with its context. The repertoire was sequenced with immunoSEQ multiplex PCR; TCRdb's copy has only in-frame clones and lacks some. The data show 550,000 to 700,000 clones, roughly 73% seen once. The record originates from a study of shared clonotypes between healthy human individuals. The material sequenced was memory CD4+ T cells sorted from blood. Subset defined: CD45RA-negative fraction. This clonotype was sampled from a woman aged 30 to 39 in good health.

The CDR3 region is CASSALRLAGGADTQYF. Here the CDR3 DNA reads TGTGCCAGCAGCGCCCTGCGACTAGCGGGAGGGGCAGATACGCAGTATTTT. The J gene is TRBJ2-3, the V gene TRBV9; TRBD2 aligns across 14 bases. CDR1 SGDLS and CDR2 YYNGEE come from the germline V gene. The CDR3 is 17 amino acids. The V and J ends lost 3 bases and 4 bases, in that order; junction bases with no gene match: 7.